A selection of T cell receptor beta chains follows, all from one sample in a study of monozygotic twins with cystic fibrosis. The table came from immunoSEQ multiplex PCR; TCRdb's copy has only in-frame clones and leaves some out. The sample contains about 32,000 clones, roughly 90% of which appear only once. The sequenced sample consisted of blood. These receptors were collected from a girl under 10 years old with cystic fibrosis. Each CDR3 is given with its conserved first and last residue. A D gene is named only where the DNA matches it firmly. Expanded clones are given a class, and other clones once, few, many or no size at all.

J gene: TRBJ2-1
clone size: NA
V gene: TRBV27
D gene: NA
CDR3 protein: CASSFGAGNEQFF
CDR3 DNA: TGTGCCAGCAGTTTTGGGGCGGGCAATGAGCAGTTCTTC

J gene: TRBJ2-3
clone size: NA
V gene: TRBV6-6
D gene: NA
CDR3 protein: CASATGSADTQYF
CDR3 DNA: TGTGCCAGCGCCACAGGGTCGGCAGATACGCAGTATTTT

J gene: TRBJ1-2
clone size: NA
V gene: TRBV5-1
D gene: TRBD1
CDR3 protein: CASSLGTGGFNYGYTF
CDR3 DNA: TGCGCCAGCAGCCTCGGGACAGGGGGCTTCAACTATGGCTACACCTTC

J gene: TRBJ1-4
clone size: few
V gene: TRBV6-1
D gene: TRBD1
CDR3 protein: CASSGQPNEKLFF
CDR3 DNA: TGTGCCAGCTCGGGACAGCCTAATGAAAAACTGTTTTTT

J gene: TRBJ2-1
clone size: NA
V gene: TRBV5-4
D gene: TRBD1
CDR3 protein: CASSLINSGTGLNEQFF
CDR3 DNA: TGTGCCAGCAGCTTAATAAATTCCGGGACAGGGTTAAATGAGCAGTTCTTC

J gene: TRBJ2-7
clone size: NA
V gene: TRBV30
D gene: TRBD2
CDR3 protein: CAWTRPGGGFEQYF
CDR3 DNA: TGTGCCTGGACCCGTCCCGGCGGGGGGTTCGAGCAGTACTTC

J gene: TRBJ1-4
clone size: NA
V gene: TRBV2
D gene: NA
CDR3 protein: CASSGLGRVGTNEKLFF
CDR3 DNA: TGTGCCAGCTCCGGGCTGGGTCGGGTGGGGACTAATGAAAAACTGTTTTTT

J gene: TRBJ2-1
clone size: medium-sized
V gene: TRBV27
D gene: NA
CDR3 protein: CASSLSVADMGFYGEQFF
CDR3 DNA: TGTGCCAGCAGTTTGTCAGTAGCCGATATGGGGTTTTACGGTGAGCAGTTCTTC

J gene: TRBJ2-7
clone size: NA
V gene: TRBV7-9
D gene: TRBD1
CDR3 protein: CASSADRGPYEQYF
CDR3 DNA: TGTGCCAGCAGCGCAGACAGGGGGCCCTACGAGCAGTACTTC

J gene: TRBJ2-7
clone size: once
V gene: TRBV4-1
D gene: TRBD2
CDR3 protein: CASSHNPTSGSYEQYF
CDR3 DNA: TGCGCCAGCAGCCATAACCCGACTAGCGGGAGCTACGAGCAGTACTTC

J gene: TRBJ1-2
clone size: NA
V gene: TRBV5-4
D gene: TRBD1
CDR3 protein: CASSTPPGQGYYGYTF
CDR3 DNA: TGTGCCAGCAGCACCCCCCCCGGACAGGGTTACTATGGCTACACCTTC

J gene: TRBJ2-7
clone size: NA
V gene: TRBV19
D gene: NA
CDR3 protein: CASSIKTGYYEQYF
CDR3 DNA: TGTGCCAGTAGTATAAAGACAGGCTACTACGAGCAGTACTTC

J gene: TRBJ1-3
clone size: NA
V gene: TRBV20-1
D gene: NA
CDR3 protein: CSARRANTIYF
CDR3 DNA: TGCAGTGCTAGAAGGGCAAACACCATATATTTT

J gene: TRBJ1-1
clone size: NA
V gene: TRBV19
D gene: NA
CDR3 protein: CASSYYTEAFF
CDR3 DNA: TGTGCCAGTAGCTACTACACTGAAGCTTTCTTT

J gene: TRBJ1-5
clone size: NA
V gene: TRBV5-1
D gene: NA
CDR3 protein: CASSLGGSNQPQHF
CDR3 DNA: TGCGCCAGCAGCTTGGGTGGTAGCAATCAGCCCCAGCATTTT

J gene: TRBJ1-5
clone size: NA
V gene: TRBV19
D gene: NA
CDR3 protein: CASSIMGGLSYQPQHF
CDR3 DNA: TGTGCCAGTAGTATAATGGGGGGGCTTAGTTATCAGCCCCAGCATTTT

J gene: TRBJ2-1
clone size: NA
V gene: TRBV7-2
D gene: NA
CDR3 protein: CASSLRGFSYNEQFF
CDR3 DNA: TGTGCCAGCAGCCTTCGGGGGTTCTCCTACAATGAGCAGTTCTTC

J gene: TRBJ2-7
clone size: NA
V gene: TRBV28
D gene: NA
CDR3 protein: CASSFHGSTAYEQYF
CDR3 DNA: TGTGCCAGCAGTTTCCACGGATCCACCGCCTACGAGCAGTACTTC

J gene: TRBJ2-1
clone size: NA
V gene: TRBV6-6
D gene: TRBD1
CDR3 protein: CASSKNPGQGAHEQFF
CDR3 DNA: TGTGCCAGCAGTAAAAACCCGGGACAGGGGGCACATGAGCAGTTCTTC

J gene: TRBJ2-5
clone size: NA
V gene: TRBV7-9
D gene: NA
CDR3 protein: CASSLAGVETQYF
CDR3 DNA: TGTGCCAGCAGCTTAGCAGGGGTCGAGACCCAGTACTTC

J gene: TRBJ1-2
clone size: NA
V gene: TRBV4-1
D gene: NA
CDR3 protein: CASSQDEAVNYGYTF
CDR3 DNA: TGCGCCAGCAGCCAAGATGAGGCGGTTAACTATGGCTACACCTTC

J gene: TRBJ1-3
clone size: NA
V gene: TRBV18
D gene: NA
CDR3 protein: CASSPQINAGNTIYF
CDR3 DNA: TGTGCCAGCTCACCTCAAATAAACGCCGGAAACACCATATATTTT

J gene: TRBJ1-4
clone size: NA
V gene: TRBV4-1
D gene: NA
CDR3 protein: CASSQGVTSNEKLFF
CDR3 DNA: TGCGCCAGCAGCCAAGGAGTTACCTCTAATGAAAAACTGTTTTTT

J gene: TRBJ1-1
clone size: NA
V gene: TRBV4-1
D gene: TRBD1
CDR3 protein: CASSQATLDGQAPGAFF
CDR3 DNA: TGCGCCAGCAGCCAAGCAACACTCGATGGACAGGCTCCGGGGGCTTTCTTT

J gene: TRBJ2-3
clone size: NA
V gene: TRBV7-6
D gene: NA
CDR3 protein: CASSQRTADTQYF
CDR3 DNA: TGTGCCAGCAGCCAAAGGACAGCAGATACGCAGTATTTT

J gene: TRBJ1-4
clone size: NA
V gene: TRBV5-1
D gene: NA
CDR3 protein: CASSWTSGEKLFF
CDR3 DNA: TGCGCCAGCAGCTGGACCTCTGGTGAAAAACTGTTTTTT

J gene: TRBJ1-5
clone size: once
V gene: TRBV10-3
D gene: NA
CDR3 protein: CAISESSSQPQHF
CDR3 DNA: TGTGCCATCAGTGAGTCGAGTTCTCAGCCCCAGCATTTT

J gene: TRBJ2-1
clone size: NA
V gene: TRBV11-2
D gene: NA
CDR3 protein: CASSLEVARNEQFF
CDR3 DNA: TGTGCCAGCAGCTTAGAGGTAGCGCGGAATGAGCAGTTCTTC

J gene: TRBJ1-1
clone size: NA
V gene: TRBV5-1
D gene: NA
CDR3 protein: CAILTGRANTEAFF
CDR3 DNA: TGCGCCATCCTCACCGGGCGGGCGAACACTGAAGCTTTCTTT

J gene: TRBJ2-3
clone size: NA
V gene: TRBV11-2
D gene: NA
CDR3 protein: CASSFSRSTDTQYF
CDR3 DNA: TGTGCCAGCAGCTTTTCCCGTAGCACAGATACGCAGTATTTT

J gene: TRBJ2-1
clone size: NA
V gene: TRBV6-6
D gene: TRBD2
CDR3 protein: CASSLRTSGYNEQFF
CDR3 DNA: TGTGCCAGCAGTTTACGGACTAGCGGTTACAATGAGCAGTTCTTC

J gene: TRBJ1-4
clone size: NA
V gene: TRBV5-6
D gene: NA
CDR3 protein: CASSLLPGEKLFF
CDR3 DNA: TGTGCCAGCAGCTTGTTGCCCGGGGAAAAACTGTTTTTT

J gene: TRBJ1-1
clone size: NA
V gene: TRBV2
D gene: NA
CDR3 protein: CASSEVGGTEAFF
CDR3 DNA: TGTGCCAGCAGTGAGGTAGGCGGGACTGAAGCTTTCTTT